This TCR beta chain was retrieved from a study of blood T cell repertoires in COVID-19 (dated by TCRdb to the early 2020s). A note on the overall study: Samples from collaborators originated in the United States, Italy and Spain and spanned both the acute and convalescent phases of COVID-19. Subjects who had been exposed to COVID-19, were actively infected with it, or had recovered from it provided the deeply sampled blood TCRbeta repertoires that made up the dataset. Where available, HLA class I and class II types were obtained from metadata supplied by the sample provider rather than from assay-based typing. The repertoires were released in a freely available public database intended as a resource for research on the immune response to SARS-CoV-2. The sample metadata nearly always contained a de-identified subject ID, COVID-19 status, age in years and sex. The prospective study material was composed of cDNA or gDNA derived from T cells, B-cell-depleted T cells, or PBMCs. The samples were drawn from two sources: the first 160 participants of the ongoing ImmuneRACE study, and 1,200 or so subjects contributed by 6 global collaborators.

The germline ends are 13 bases apart after V is trimmed by 4 bases and J by 2 bases. The germline V gene (reference sequence) specifies SEHNR as CDR1 and FQNEAQ as CDR2. Taken from cysteine to phenylalanine, the CDR3 has 15 residues. Kept here is only the CDR3 DNA, which spans 45 bases and is read in frame from base 1. TCRbeta CDR3 regions were amplified from genomic DNA by means of the immunoSEQ Assay, a bias-controlled multiplex PCR. In the source study's methods: The number of nucleated cells in each sample was estimated from the amplification of reference gene primers within the assay. To quantify the absolute abundance of each unique TCRbeta CDR3 rearrangement, sequence reads were collapsed and filtered. For each sample, productive Simpson clonality was calculated by taking the square root of Simpson's diversity index across productive rearrangements. Entries here come from immuneACCESS through TCRdb and include only in-frame sequences with V and J called. Some clones fail to appear in such tables; in the studies checked, an unresolved V gene covers under half of the shortfall, and the cause of the remainder is unknown. Clone size and the V and J calls come from that table; the DNA yielded D and trimming. This sample gives about 240,000 clones in total; roughly 77% of them show up just once. The ten top clones hold more than 2.5% of the sample.

Each collaborating institution followed its own protocols to collect whole blood in K2EDTA tubes. For TCRbeta analysis, collaborators shipped samples in one of three forms: frozen whole blood, isolated PBMCs, or DNA extracted from either of those sample types. Regarding this clone: Which antigen it targets is not known. Per-base qualities were not stored, and no clone one base away is much larger.

General findings and caveats noted by the study authors: Clinical and demographic metadata were provided uncurated, with the amount varying by source and participant.

This TCR was recovered from a woman of 80 years or more with acute or convalescent COVID-19. The chain uses TRBV7-9 and TRBJ2-3, and the D gene may be TRBD1, 6 bases matching. The material sequenced was peripheral blood. The CDR3 in this case is CASSYQQGFTDTQYF. The DNA sequence is as follows: TGTGCCAGCAGCTATCAGCAGGGGTTCACAGATACGCAGTATTTT.